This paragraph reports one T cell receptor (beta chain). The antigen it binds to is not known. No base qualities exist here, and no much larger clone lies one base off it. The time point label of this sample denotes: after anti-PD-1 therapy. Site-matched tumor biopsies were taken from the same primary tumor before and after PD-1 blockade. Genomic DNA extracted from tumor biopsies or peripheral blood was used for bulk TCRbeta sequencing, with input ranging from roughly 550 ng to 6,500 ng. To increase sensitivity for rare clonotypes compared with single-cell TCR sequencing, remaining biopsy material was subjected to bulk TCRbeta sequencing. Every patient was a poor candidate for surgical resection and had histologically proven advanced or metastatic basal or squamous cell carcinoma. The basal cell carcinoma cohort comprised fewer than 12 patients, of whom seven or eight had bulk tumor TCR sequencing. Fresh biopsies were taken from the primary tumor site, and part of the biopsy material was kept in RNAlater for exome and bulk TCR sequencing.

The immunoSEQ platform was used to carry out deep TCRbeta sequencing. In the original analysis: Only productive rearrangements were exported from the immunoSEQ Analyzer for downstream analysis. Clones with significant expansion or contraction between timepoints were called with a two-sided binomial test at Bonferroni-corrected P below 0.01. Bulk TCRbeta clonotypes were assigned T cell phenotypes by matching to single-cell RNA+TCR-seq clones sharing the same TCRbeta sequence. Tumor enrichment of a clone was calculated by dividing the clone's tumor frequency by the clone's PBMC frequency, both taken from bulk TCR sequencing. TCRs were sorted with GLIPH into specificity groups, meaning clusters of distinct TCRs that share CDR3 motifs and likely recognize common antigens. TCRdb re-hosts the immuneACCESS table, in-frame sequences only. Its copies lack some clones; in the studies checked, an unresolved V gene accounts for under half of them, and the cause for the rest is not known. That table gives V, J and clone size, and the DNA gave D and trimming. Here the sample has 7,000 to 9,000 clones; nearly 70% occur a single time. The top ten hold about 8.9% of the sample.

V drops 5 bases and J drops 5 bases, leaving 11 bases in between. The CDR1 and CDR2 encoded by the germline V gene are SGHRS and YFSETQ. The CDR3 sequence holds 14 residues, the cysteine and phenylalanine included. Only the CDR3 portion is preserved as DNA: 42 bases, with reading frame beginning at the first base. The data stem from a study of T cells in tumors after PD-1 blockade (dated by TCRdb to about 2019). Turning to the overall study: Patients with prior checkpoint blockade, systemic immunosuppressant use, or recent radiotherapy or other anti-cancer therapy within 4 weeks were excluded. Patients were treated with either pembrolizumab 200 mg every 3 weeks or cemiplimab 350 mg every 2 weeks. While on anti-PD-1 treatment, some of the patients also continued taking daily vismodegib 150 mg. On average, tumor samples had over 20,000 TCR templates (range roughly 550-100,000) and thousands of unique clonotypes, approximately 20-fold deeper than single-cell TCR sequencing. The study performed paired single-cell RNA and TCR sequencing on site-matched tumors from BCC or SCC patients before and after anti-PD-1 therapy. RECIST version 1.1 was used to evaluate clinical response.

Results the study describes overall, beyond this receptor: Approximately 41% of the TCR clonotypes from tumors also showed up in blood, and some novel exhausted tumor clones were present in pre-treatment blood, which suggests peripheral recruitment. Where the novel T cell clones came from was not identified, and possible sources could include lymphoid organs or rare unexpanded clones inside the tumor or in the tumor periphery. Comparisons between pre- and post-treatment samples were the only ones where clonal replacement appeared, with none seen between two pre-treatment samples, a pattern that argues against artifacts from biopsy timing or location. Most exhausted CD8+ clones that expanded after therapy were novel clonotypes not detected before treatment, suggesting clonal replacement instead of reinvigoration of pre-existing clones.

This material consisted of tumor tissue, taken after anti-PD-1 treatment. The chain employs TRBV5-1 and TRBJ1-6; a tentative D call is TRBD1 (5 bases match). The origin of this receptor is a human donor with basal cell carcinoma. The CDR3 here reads CASRVRTNNSPLHF. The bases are TGCGCCAGCAGAGTCCGGACAAATAATTCACCCCTCCACTTT. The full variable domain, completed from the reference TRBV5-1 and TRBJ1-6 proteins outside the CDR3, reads KAGVTQTPRYLIKTRGQQVTLSCSPISGHRSVSWYQQTPGQGLQFLFEYFSETQRNKGNFPGRFSGRQFSNSRSEMNVSTLELGDSALYLCASRVRTNNSPLHFGNGTRLTVT.